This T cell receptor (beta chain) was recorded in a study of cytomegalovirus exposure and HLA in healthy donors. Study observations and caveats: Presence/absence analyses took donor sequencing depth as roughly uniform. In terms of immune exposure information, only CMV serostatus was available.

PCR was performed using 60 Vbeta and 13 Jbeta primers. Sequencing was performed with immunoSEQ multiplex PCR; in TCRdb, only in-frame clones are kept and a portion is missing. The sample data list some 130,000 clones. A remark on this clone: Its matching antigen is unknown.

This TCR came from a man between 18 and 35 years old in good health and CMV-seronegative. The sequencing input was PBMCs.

CDR3 sequence reads: CASSLDRGPLFF. CDR3 bases: TGTGCCAGCAGCCTCGACAGGGGGCCTCTGTTTTTT. The chain has TRBV5-4 and TRBJ1-4; 10 bases map to TRBD1. V shed 4 bases, J shed 14 bases, and the junction held 5 bases outside the gene matches. The V gene's germline CDR1 is SGHNT and CDR2 YYREEE (reference sequence). There are 12 residues in the CDR3.